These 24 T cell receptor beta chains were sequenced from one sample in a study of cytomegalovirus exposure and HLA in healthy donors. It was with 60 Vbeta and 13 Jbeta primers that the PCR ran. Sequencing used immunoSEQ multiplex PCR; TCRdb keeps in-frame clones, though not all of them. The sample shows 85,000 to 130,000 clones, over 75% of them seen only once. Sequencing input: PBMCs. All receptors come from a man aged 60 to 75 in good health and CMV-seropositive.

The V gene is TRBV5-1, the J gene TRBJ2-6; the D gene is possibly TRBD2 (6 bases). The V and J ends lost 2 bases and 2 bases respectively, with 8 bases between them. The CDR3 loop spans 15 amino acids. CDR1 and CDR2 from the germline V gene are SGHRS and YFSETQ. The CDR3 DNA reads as TGCGCCAGCAGCTTTGGAGGGGCTGGGGCCAACGTCCTGACTTTC. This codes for CASSFGGAGANVLTF.

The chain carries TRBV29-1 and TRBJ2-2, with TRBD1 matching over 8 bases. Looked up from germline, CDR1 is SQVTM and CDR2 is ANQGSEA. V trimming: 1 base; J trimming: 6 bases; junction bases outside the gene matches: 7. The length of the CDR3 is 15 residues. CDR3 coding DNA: TGCAGCGTTGAAGGGGGCAGGGGGCCAGCCGGGGAGCTGTTTTTT. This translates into CSVEGGRGPAGELFF.

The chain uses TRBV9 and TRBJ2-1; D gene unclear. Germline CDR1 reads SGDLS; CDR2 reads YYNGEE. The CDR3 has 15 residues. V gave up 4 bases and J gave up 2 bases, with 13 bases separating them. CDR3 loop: CASSISTETYNEQFF. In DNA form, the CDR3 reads TGTGCCAGCAGCATCTCGACGGAGACCTACAATGAGCAGTTCTTC.

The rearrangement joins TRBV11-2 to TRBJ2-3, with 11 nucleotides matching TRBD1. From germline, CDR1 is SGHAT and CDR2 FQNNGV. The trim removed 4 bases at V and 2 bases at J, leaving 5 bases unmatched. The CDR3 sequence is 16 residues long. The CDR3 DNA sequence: TGTGCCAGCAGCTCCCGGGACAGGGGGTACACAGATACGCAGTATTTT. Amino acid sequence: CASSSRDRGYTDTQYF.

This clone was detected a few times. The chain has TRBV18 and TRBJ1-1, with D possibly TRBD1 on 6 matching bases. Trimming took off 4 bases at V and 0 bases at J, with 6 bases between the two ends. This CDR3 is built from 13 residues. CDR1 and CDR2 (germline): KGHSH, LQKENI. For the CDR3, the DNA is TGTGCCAGCTCACGGACAGTGAACACTGAAGCTTTCTTT. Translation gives CASSRTVNTEAFF.

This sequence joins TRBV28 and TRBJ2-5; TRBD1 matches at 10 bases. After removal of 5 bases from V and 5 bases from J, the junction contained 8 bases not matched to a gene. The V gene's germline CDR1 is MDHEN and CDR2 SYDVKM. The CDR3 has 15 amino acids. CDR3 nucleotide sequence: TGTGCCAGCAGTATTGGGACAGGGGCTACGGAGACCCAGTACTTC. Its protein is CASSIGTGATETQYF.

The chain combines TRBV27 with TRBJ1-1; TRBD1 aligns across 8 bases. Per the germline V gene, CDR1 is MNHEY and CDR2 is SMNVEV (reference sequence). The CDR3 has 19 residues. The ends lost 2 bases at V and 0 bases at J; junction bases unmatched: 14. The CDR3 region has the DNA TGTGCCAGCAGTTTACGACCCCCTATAGGGACAGGAATGAACACTGAAGCTTTCTTT. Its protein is CASSLRPPIGTGMNTEAFF.

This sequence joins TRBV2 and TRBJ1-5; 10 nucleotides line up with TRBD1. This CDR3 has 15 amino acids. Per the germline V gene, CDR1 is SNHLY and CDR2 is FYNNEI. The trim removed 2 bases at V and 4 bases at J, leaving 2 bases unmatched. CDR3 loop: CASSERTGGNQPQHF. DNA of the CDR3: TGTGCCAGCAGTGAACGGACAGGGGGTAATCAGCCCCAGCATTTT. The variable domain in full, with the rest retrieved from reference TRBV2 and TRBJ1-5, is EPEVTQTPSHQVTQMGQEVILRCVPISNHLYFYWYRQILGQKVEFLVSFYNNEISEKSEIFDDQFSVERPDGSNFTLKIRSTKLEDSAMYFCASSERTGGNQPQHFGDGTRLSIL.

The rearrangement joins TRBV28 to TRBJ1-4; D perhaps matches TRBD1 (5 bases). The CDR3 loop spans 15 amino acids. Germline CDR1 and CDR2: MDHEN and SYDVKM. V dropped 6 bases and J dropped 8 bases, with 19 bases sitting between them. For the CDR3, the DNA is TGTGCCAGCAGCTACCGGGGGGGAGGACGGGAAAAACTGTTTTTT. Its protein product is CASSYRGGGREKLFF.

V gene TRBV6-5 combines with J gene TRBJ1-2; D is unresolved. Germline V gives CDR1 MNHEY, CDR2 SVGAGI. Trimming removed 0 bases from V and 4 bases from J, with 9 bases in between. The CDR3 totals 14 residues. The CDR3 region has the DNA TGTGCCAGCAGTTACTCCGGGTCATTCTATGGCTACACCTTC. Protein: CASSYSGSFYGYTF.

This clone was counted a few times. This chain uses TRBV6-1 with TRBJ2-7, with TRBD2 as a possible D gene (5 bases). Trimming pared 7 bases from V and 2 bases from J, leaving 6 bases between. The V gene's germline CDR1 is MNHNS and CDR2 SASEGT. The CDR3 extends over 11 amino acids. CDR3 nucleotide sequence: TGTGCCAGCACCGGGACCTACGAGCAGTACTTC. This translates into CASTGTYEQYF.

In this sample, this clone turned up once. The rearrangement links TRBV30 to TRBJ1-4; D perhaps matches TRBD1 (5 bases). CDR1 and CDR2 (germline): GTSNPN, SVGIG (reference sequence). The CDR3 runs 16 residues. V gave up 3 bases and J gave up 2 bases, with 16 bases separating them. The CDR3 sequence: CAWRASGRATNEKLFF. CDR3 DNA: TGTGCCTGGAGGGCCTCTGGCAGGGCGACTAATGAAAAACTGTTTTTT.

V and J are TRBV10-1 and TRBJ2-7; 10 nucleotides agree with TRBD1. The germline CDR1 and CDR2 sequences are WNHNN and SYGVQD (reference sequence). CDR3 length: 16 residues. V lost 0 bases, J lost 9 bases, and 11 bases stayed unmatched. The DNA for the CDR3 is TGCGCCAGCAGTGAGTCGGCGACAGGGGGCTTAGGTCGGCAGTACTTC. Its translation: CASSESATGGLGRQYF.

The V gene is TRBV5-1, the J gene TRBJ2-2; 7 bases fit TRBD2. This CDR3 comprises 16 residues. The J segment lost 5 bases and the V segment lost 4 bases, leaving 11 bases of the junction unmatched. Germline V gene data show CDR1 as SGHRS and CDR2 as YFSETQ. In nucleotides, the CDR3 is TGCGCCAGCAGCCCCCGGGGCGGGGGAGAAACCGGGGAGCTGTTTTTT. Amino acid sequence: CASSPRGGGETGELFF.

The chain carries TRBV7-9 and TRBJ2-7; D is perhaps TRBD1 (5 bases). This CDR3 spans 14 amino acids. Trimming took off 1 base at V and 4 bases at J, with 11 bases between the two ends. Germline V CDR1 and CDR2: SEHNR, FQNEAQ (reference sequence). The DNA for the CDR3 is TGTGCCAGCAGCTTAGAACAGGATGTTTACGAGCAGTACTTC. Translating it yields CASSLEQDVYEQYF.

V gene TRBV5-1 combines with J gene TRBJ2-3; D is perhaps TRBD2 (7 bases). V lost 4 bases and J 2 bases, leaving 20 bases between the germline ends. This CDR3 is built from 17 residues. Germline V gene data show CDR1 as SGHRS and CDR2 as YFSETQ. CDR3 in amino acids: CASSPGGPHQVTDTQYF. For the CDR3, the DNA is TGCGCCAGCAGCCCCGGGGGGCCCCACCAGGTCACAGATACGCAGTATTTT.

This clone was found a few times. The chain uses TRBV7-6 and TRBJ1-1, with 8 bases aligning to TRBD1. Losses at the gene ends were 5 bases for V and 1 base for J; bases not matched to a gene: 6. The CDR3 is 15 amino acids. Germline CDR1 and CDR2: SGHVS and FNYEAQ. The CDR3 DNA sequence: TGTGCCAGCAGCCGGACGACAGGGGCGAACACTGAAGCTTTCTTT. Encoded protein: CASSRTTGANTEAFF.

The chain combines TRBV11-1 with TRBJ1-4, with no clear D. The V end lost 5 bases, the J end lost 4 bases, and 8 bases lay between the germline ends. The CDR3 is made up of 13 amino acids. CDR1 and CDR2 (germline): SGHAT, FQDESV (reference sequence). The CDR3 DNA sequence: TGTGCCAGCAGCGGTAGAAGTAATGAAAAACTGTTTTTT. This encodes CASSGRSNEKLFF.

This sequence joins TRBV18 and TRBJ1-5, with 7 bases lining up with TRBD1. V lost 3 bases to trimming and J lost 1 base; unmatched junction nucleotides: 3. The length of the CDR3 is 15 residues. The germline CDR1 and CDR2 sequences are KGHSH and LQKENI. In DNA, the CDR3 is TGTGCCAGCTCACCGCCGGGACAGAGCAATCAGCCCCAGCATTTT. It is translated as CASSPPGQSNQPQHF. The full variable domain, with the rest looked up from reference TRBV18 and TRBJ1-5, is NAGVMQNPRHLVRRRGQEARLRCSPMKGHSHVYWYRQLPEEGLKFMVYLQKENIIDESGMPKERFSAEFPKEGPSILRIQQVVRGDSAAYFCASSPPGQSNQPQHFGDGTRLSIL.

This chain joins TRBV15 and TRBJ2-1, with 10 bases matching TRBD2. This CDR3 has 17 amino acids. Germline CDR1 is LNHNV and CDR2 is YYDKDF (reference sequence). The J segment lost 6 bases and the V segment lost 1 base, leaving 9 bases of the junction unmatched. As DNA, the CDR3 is TGTGCCACCAGCAGAGGTCCTAGCGGGGGCTATAGCAATGAGCAGTTCTTC. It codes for CATSRGPSGGYSNEQFF.

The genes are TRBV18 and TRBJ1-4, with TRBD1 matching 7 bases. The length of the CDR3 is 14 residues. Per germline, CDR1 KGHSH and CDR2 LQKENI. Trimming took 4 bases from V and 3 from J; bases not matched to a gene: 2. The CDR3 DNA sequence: TGTGCCAGCTCACTGGGACAGTCTAATGAAAAACTGTTTTTT. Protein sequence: CASSLGQSNEKLFF.

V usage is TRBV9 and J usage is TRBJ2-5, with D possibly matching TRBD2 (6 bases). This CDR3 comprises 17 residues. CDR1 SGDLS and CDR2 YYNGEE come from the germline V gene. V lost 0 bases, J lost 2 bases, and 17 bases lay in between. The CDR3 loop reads CASSVGGAGPLQETQYF. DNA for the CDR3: TGTGCCAGCAGCGTAGGAGGGGCGGGGCCACTACAAGAGACCCAGTACTTC.

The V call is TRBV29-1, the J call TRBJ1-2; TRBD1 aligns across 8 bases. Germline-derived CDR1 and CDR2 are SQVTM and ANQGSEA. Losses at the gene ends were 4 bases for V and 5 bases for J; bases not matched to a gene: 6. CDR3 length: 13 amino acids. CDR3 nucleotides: TGCAGCGTTGCCATACAGGGGGGGTATGGCTACACCTTC. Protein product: CSVAIQGGYGYTF.

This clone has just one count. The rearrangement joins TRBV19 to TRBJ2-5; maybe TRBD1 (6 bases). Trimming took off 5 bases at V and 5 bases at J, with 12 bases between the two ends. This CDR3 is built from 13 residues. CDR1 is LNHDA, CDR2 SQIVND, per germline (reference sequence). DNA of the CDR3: TGTGCCAGTAGTCAGCCCACAGGGGAGACCCAGTACTTC. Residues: CASSQPTGETQYF.